This paragraph reports one TCR beta chain. The data derive from a study of identical twins. The CDR3 runs to 15 residues. Trimming at V came to 4 bases and at J to 1 base, leaving 2 bases not matched to a gene. CDR1 and CDR2 from the germline V gene are ENHRY and SYGVKD. TCRdb passed the 5' RACE reads through MiXCR, listing each CDR3 protein once. The sample carries around 1.7 million distinct CDR3 sequences, less than 40% recorded once. Material for sequencing was cord blood. The chain couples TRBV10-3 to TRBJ2-1, with 9 positions matching TRBD2. This TCR derives from a newborn girl in good health. CDR3 loop: CAISGAGGSYNEQFF. The CDR3 DNA reads TGTGCCATCAGTGGAGCGGGGGGTTCCTACAATGAGCAGTTCTTC.